This T cell receptor beta chain was documented in a study of OX40 agonist ivuxolimab in advanced cancers. For context, the study as a whole: Ivuxolimab was an agonistic, fully human IgG2 monoclonal antibody directed against OX40 (CD134), a costimulatory receptor. Intravenous ivuxolimab was administered to patients every 2 weeks at six dose levels: 0.01, 0.1, 0.3, 1.5, 3 and 10 mg/kg. Of the roughly 54 patients in dose escalation, 19 had hepatocellular carcinoma, some 15 had melanoma, 9 had renal cell carcinoma and 9 had head and neck cancer. A male proportion of nearly 85% and a mean age of about 60 years, ranging from roughly 23 to 80, were recorded for the dose-escalation cohort. Prior anti-PD-1, anti-PD-L1 or anti-CTLA-4 therapy was permitted, and 40% of dose-escalation patients had received checkpoint inhibitors. Three dose-escalation patients achieved partial responses, one with hepatocellular carcinoma and two with cutaneous melanoma. The purpose of peripheral TCRbeta sequencing was to test whether ivuxolimab changed TCR sequence diversity and led to clonal T-cell expansion. The paper covers the monotherapy dose-escalation part of the phase I ivuxolimab trial, which included N ≈ 54 patients.

CDR3 length: 11 amino acids, cysteine to phenylalanine. Of all the DNA, just the CDR3 is kept, 33 bases in frame from base 1. According to the germline V gene (reference sequence), CDR1 reads MNHNY and CDR2 reads SVGAGI. As regards this clone: The antigen it binds to is not known. It has no much larger one-base neighbor in the sample; base qualities were not kept.

Study-wide conclusions, independent of this receptor: Clonal expansion of both CD4+ and CD8+ blood T cells was observed from baseline to week 6 at doses 0.1 to 3.0 mg/kg. Antigen specificity was not determined for the clonally expanded peripheral T cells. Low levels of normalized T-cell clonal expansion were also shown by some nonresponding patients. After ivuxolimab, expanded clones were on average more numerous among CD8+ T cells than among CD4+ T cells. Partial responders in the 0.1-3.0 mg/kg groups had among the lowest normalized peripheral clonal expansion, especially among CD8+ T cells.

To sequence the TCRbeta CDR3 region, genomic DNA was isolated from the sorted cells. TCRbeta CDR3 regions were sequenced using the immunoSEQ Assay. Drawn from immuneACCESS, this table holds only the in-frame rearrangements with V and J called that TCRdb kept. Clones are partly lost; checked studies trace under half to an unresolved V gene and leave the rest unexplained. This sample is represented by some 60,000 clones; 91% of them were singletons. The ten largest clones capture 14% to 15% of the sample. Patients with a history of autoimmune disease or receiving systemic immunosuppression were excluded from the trial. In every dose cohort, peripheral blood was drawn for TCR sequencing at baseline, cycle 4 day 1, and cycle 7 day 1. Samples were obtained from an open-label, multicenter, first-in-human phase I dose-escalation trial of ivuxolimab. Adults with locally advanced or metastatic melanoma, renal cell carcinoma, hepatocellular carcinoma or head and neck squamous cell carcinoma were enrolled in the trial. CD4+ and CD8+ T cells were sorted separately from peripheral blood before TCR sequencing.

The receptor was isolated from an adult with an advanced solid tumor such as melanoma, head and neck, liver or kidney cancer. The sequences come from CD4+ or CD8+ T cells sorted from blood, collected in a trial of the OX40 agonist ivuxolimab. The V gene is TRBV6-6 and the J gene is TRBJ2-5; no confident D gene assignment can be made. The better agreement between TRBJ2-7 and the DNA end casts doubt on the J call. The nucleotide sequence reads as follows: TGTGCCAGCAATGGGTTCTACGAGCAGTACTTC. This sequence encodes CASNGFYEQYF.